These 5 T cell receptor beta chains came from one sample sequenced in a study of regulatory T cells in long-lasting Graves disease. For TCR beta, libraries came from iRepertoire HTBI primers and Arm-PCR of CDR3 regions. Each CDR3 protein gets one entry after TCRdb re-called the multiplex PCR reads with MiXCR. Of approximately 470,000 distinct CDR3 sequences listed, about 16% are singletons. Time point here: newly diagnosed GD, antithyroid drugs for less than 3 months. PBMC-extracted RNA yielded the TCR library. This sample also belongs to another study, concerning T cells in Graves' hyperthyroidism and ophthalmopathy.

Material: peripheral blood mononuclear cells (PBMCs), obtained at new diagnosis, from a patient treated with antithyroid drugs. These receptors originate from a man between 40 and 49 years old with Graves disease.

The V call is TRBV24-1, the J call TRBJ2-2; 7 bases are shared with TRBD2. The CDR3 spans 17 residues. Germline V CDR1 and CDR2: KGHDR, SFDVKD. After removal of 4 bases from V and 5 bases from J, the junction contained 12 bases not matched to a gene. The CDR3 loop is CATSEPWTSAETGELFF. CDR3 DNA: TGTGCCACCAGTGAACCCTGGACTAGTGCAGAAACCGGGGAGCTGTTTTTT.

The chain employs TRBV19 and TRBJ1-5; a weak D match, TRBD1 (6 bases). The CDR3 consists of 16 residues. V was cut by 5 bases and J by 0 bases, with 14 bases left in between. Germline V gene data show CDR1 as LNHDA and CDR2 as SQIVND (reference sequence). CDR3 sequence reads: CASSPQQGYSNQPQHF. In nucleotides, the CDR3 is TGTGCCAGTAGTCCTCAACAGGGCTATAGCAATCAGCCCCAGCATTTT.

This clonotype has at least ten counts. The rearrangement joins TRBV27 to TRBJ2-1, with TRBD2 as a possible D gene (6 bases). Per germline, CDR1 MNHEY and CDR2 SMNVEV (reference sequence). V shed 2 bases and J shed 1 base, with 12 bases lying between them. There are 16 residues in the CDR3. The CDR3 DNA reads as TGTGCCAGCAGTTTAGGAGGGTGGGAGTCCTACAATGAGCAGTTCTTC. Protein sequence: CASSLGGWESYNEQFF.

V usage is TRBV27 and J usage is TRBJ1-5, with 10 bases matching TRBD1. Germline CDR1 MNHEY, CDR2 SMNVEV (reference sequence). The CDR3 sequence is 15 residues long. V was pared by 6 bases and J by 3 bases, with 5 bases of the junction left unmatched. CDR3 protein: CASRPTGGLNQPQHF. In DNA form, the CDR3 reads TGTGCCAGCAGACCGACAGGGGGCCTCAATCAGCCCCAGCATTTT.

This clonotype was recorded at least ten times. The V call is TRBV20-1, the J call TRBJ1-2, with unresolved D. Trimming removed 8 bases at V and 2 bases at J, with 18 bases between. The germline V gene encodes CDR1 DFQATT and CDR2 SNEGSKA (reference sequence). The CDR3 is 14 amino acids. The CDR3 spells CSLLKSYRNYGYTF. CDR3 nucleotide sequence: TGCAGTCTGCTAAAGTCGTATCGGAACTATGGCTACACCTTC.